The subject of this entry is one T cell receptor beta chain. Its target is not known. RNA transcripts were the template for amplifying TCR beta CDR3 regions. Using the HTBI primer set, a first-round RT-PCR was run on the TCR CDR3. TCRdb processed the multiplex PCR reads anew with MiXCR; each CDR3 protein has one entry. The sample has 200,000 to 250,000 distinct CDR3 sequences, about 25% seen once. The data were obtained in a study of T cells in Graves' hyperthyroidism and ophthalmopathy. Study-level results: Most thyroid clonotypes expanded above 0.001 appeared in blood too.

This CDR3 spans 12 amino acids. V lost 3 bases and J 2 bases, leaving 8 bases between the germline ends. Germline loops: CDR1 DFQATT, CDR2 SNEGSKA (reference sequence). The sample was blood. The genes are TRBV20-1 and TRBJ2-7; D unclear. The clonotype originates from a woman aged 40-49 years with Graves' ophthalmopathy. The CDR3 sequence: CSASSGTYEQYF. In nucleotides, the CDR3 is TGCAGTGCTAGTTCCGGAACCTACGAGCAGTACTTC.